This T cell receptor (beta chain) stems from a study of beta chain features in type 1 diabetes. This clone showed up just a few times. Germline V CDR1 and CDR2: SGHRS, YFSETQ. V was pared by 4 bases and J by 7 bases, with 5 bases of the junction left unmatched. The CDR3 loop spans 13 amino acids. The isolated RNA, all of it, was reverse transcribed, so expressed TCRB transcripts were what got sequenced. TCRdb keeps only in-frame clones here, not all; method: immunoSEQ multiplex PCR. The sample includes hundreds of thousands of clones, less than 20% of them seen just once. The receptor was derived from a man younger than 35 in good health. What was sequenced was naive CD4+ T cells from blood. V is TRBV5-1 and J is TRBJ2-5; 9 bases fit TRBD1. The CDR3 loop is CASSGTGIATQYF. The CDR3, as DNA: TGCGCCAGCAGCGGGACAGGGATCGCGACCCAGTACTTC.